Each of the 15 T cell receptor beta chains below was sequenced from the same sample in a study of blood T cell repertoires in COVID-19 (dated by TCRdb to the early 2020s). The receptor library was made with the immunoSEQ multiplex PCR assay. This immuneACCESS table, as held by TCRdb, lists in-frame sequences with V and J called but not all clones. Of the missing ones, under half trace to an unresolved V gene in checked studies; the others have no known cause. The sample table shows 370,000 or so clones, and about 89% are seen once. 1.3% of the sample is held by the ten biggest clonotypes. The sample comprised PBMCs or T cells enriched from blood (not recorded which). The origin of the receptors is a man younger than 45 who had recovered from COVID-19.

Worth noting for this clone: The sample holds other DNA sequences that translate to the same CDR3. The genes are TRBV14 and TRBJ2-2; D is unresolved. This CDR3 has 15 amino acids. Trimming took 6 bases from V and 1 from J, leaving 12 bases between them. Germline V gene data show CDR1 as SGHDN and CDR2 as FVKESK. This chain's CDR3 is CASSPSGLNTGELFF. The DNA of the CDR3 is TGTGCCAGCAGTCCGTCCGGTTTGAACACCGGGGAGCTGTTTTTT.

The chain combines TRBV7-8 with TRBJ2-1, with 9 bases aligning to TRBD2. Germline CDR1 and CDR2: SGHVS and FQNEAQ. CDR3 length equals 13 residues. J lost 6 bases, V lost 5 bases, and 2 bases had no gene match. As DNA, the CDR3 is TGTGCCAGCAGCCCGACTAGCGGCAATGAGCAGTTCTTC. Translation gives CASSPTSGNEQFF.

In the case of this clone: Other DNA variants within this sample encode the same CDR3. The chain joins TRBV19 to TRBJ1-5, with a possible D match to TRBD1 (6 bases). Trimming cost V 6 bases and J 4 bases, with 10 bases left between them. The germline V gene encodes CDR1 LNHDA and CDR2 SQIVND (reference sequence). The CDR3 is 13 residues long. CDR3 DNA sequence: TGTGCCAGTAGCTGGACAGATAATCAGCCCCAGCATTTT. This codes for CASSWTDNQPQHF.

V and J are TRBV5-1 and TRBJ2-3, with 7 bases lining up with TRBD1. CDR3 size: 15 residues. Germline values: CDR1 SGHRS, CDR2 YFSETQ. Trimming took 2 bases from V and 4 from J; bases not matched to a gene: 7. Here the CDR3 reads CASSLPRDRSDTQYF. The CDR3 DNA sequence: TGCGCCAGCAGCTTACCAAGGGACAGATCAGATACGCAGTATTTT.

This chain joins TRBV18 and TRBJ1-5; 8 nucleotides agree with TRBD1. Germline V gene sequence: CDR1 KGHSH, CDR2 LQKENI. This CDR3 is 14 amino acids long. J lost 7 bases, V lost 5 bases, and 7 bases had no gene match. The CDR3 nucleotides read TGTGCCAGCTCAGGACAGGGTATAGGGCAGCCCCAGCATTTT. As protein: CASSGQGIGQPQHF.

The J gene is TRBJ2-7, the V gene TRBV9, with D maybe TRBD2 (6 bases). There are 14 residues in the CDR3. From germline, CDR1 is SGDLS and CDR2 YYNGEE. The germline V and J ends were trimmed by 4 bases and 2 bases, with 13 bases remaining between them. The CDR3 DNA is TGTGCCAGCAGCCCGGGACCGGGGGCCTACGAGCAGTACTTC. Its translation is CASSPGPGAYEQYF.

V and J are TRBV30 and TRBJ2-7; D remains ambiguous. This CDR3 comprises 13 residues. Trimming removed 0 bases from V and 3 bases from J, with 9 bases in between. Germline CDR1 and CDR2: GTSNPN and SVGIG (reference sequence). Here the CDR3 reads CAWSVPGLYEQYF. The CDR3 nucleotides read TGTGCCTGGAGTGTCCCCGGTCTCTACGAGCAGTACTTC.

The chain joins TRBV10-3 to TRBJ2-7; TRBD2 aligns across 7 bases. This CDR3 contains 14 residues. Trimming took 4 bases from V and 6 from J; bases not matched to a gene: 9. Germline V CDR1 and CDR2: ENHRY, SYGVKD. The CDR3 reads CAISGTGGPFEQYF. The CDR3 region has the DNA TGTGCCATCAGTGGAACGGGGGGTCCCTTCGAGCAGTACTTC.

This clone was detected once. The chain couples TRBV30 to TRBJ1-1; 8 positions match TRBD1. The V gene end was trimmed by 5 bases and the J gene end by 1 base; junction bases not matched to a gene: 6. Looked up from germline, CDR1 is GTSNPN and CDR2 is SVGIG (reference sequence). This CDR3 is built from 14 residues. CDR3 bases: TGTGCCTGGGATTTAGGGACAGGGAACACTGAAGCTTTCTTT. This translates into CAWDLGTGNTEAFF.

The chain links TRBV6-2 or TRBV6-3 to TRBJ2-1, with 7 bases matching TRBD1. Germline-derived CDR1 and CDR2 are MNHEY and SVGEGT. Trimming removed 6 bases from V and 5 bases from J; junction bases left unmatched: 16. The CDR3 has 17 amino acids. This CDR3 is CASSPQPSGTAHNEQFF. CDR3 coding DNA: TGTGCCAGCAGCCCTCAACCCTCCGGGACAGCCCACAATGAGCAGTTCTTC.

The chain uses TRBV6-2 or TRBV6-3 and TRBJ2-1; possible D gene TRBD2, 5 bases. V dropped 6 bases and J dropped 9 bases, with 18 bases sitting between them. This CDR3 has 14 amino acids. In germline, CDR1 is MNHEY, CDR2 SVGEGT. CDR3 sequence (DNA): TGTGCCAGCAGCGAGTGGGCTAGCTATCCTGAGCAGTTCTTC. It yields the protein CASSEWASYPEQFF.

V gene TRBV6-6 combines with J gene TRBJ2-2, with TRBD2 matching 10 bases. Germline loops: CDR1 MNHNY, CDR2 SVGAGI (reference sequence). This CDR3 comprises 15 residues. Trimming cost V 7 bases and J 6 bases; bases outside gene matches: 8. The CDR3 DNA follows: TGTGCCAGCACCCCGGGACTAGCGATTCCCGGGGAGCTGTTTTTT. Amino acid sequence: CASTPGLAIPGELFF.

This clone was seen only a few times. The chain is built from TRBV5-4 and TRBJ1-6; 8 bases fit TRBD1. CDR1 SGHNT and CDR2 YYREEE come from the germline V gene (reference sequence). The V segment lost 4 bases and the J segment 7 bases; nucleotides outside the gene matches: 4. There are 14 residues in the CDR3. DNA of the CDR3: TGTGCCAGCAGCCGGGGACAGGTGAATTCACCCCTCCACTTT. This sequence encodes CASSRGQVNSPLHF. Together with reference TRBV5-4 and TRBJ1-6, the CDR3 gives the full variable domain: ETGVTQSPTHLIKTRGQQVTLRCSSQSGHNTVSWYQQALGQGPQFIFQYYREEENGRGNFPPRFSGLQFPNYSSELNVNALELDDSALYLCASSRGQVNSPLHFGNGTRLTVT.

V gene TRBV12-3 or TRBV12-4 combines with J gene TRBJ2-7; TRBD2 might be the D (5 bases). The CDR3 totals 13 residues. V was shortened by 6 bases and J by 3 bases, with 12 bases between the two germline ends. The CDR3 DNA reads as TGTGCCAGCAGACCCCCCGGGAACTACGAGCAGTACTTC. Amino acid sequence: CASRPPGNYEQYF.

V gene TRBV7-2 combines with J gene TRBJ2-1; a weak D match, TRBD1 (6 bases). The CDR3 is 17 residues long. V gave up 1 base and J gave up 0 bases, with 13 bases separating them. CDR1 and CDR2 from the germline V gene are SGHTA and FQGNSA. The CDR3 loop is CASSLGPGQASYNEQFF. DNA of the CDR3: TGTGCCAGCAGCTTAGGGCCGGGACAAGCCTCCTACAATGAGCAGTTCTTC.